This T cell receptor (beta chain) was sequenced during a study of blood T cell repertoires in COVID-19. This table comes from immunoSEQ multiplex PCR, and its TCRdb copy is limited to in-frame clones, with some not included. The sample has roughly 110,000 clones, about two thirds seen once; the top ten hold roughly 0.9%. This clone has just a few counts. V trimming: 6 bases; J trimming: 2 bases; junction bases outside the gene matches: 8. The germline gives CDR1 SNHLY, CDR2 FYNNEI. This CDR3 region has 16 residues. The sequence was collected from a human donor with acute or convalescent COVID-19. The donor label of this sample is uncertain. What was sequenced was peripheral blood. The genes are TRBV2 and TRBJ1-5; 9 bases fit TRBD1. In DNA form, the CDR3 reads TGTGCCAGCAGACCTCAACAGGGGGCTGGCAATCAGCCCCAGCATTTT. Protein sequence: CASRPQQGAGNQPQHF.